Listed below are T cell receptor beta chains from one sample, sequenced in a study of control samples from healthy donors and cancer patients. Sequencing was performed with immunoSEQ multiplex PCR; in TCRdb, only in-frame clones are kept and a portion is missing. The table has about 150,000 clones, roughly 93% seen once. Input material: blood. Receptors originate from a man in his fifties or sixties in good health. The CDR3 runs from the conserved cysteine through the conserved F or W. D genes are given only for firm matches. Clone size is not always given. Where it is, it says once, few, many or a class for expanded clones.

cdr3_nt	cdr3_aa	j_call	clone_size	d_call	cdr3_length	v_call
TGTGCCAGCAGCACGGGACAGCGAAACACCATATATTTT	CASSTGQRNTIYF	TRBJ1-3	-	TRBD1	13	TRBV7-9
TGTGCCAGCTCACCATCCCGGTCTGGAAACACCATATATTTT	CASSPSRSGNTIYF	TRBJ1-3	-	-	14	TRBV18
TGTGCCAGCAGCTTAGGGCTAGGTGGCAATGAGCAGTTCTTC	CASSLGLGGNEQFF	TRBJ2-1	-	-	14	TRBV11-2
TGCGCCAGCAGTTTACAGGGATATAGCAATCAGCCCCAGCATTTT	CASSLQGYSNQPQHF	TRBJ1-5	few	-	15	TRBV10-2
TGTGCCAGCAGCTCGGGACTAGCGGGAACGAACACCGGGGAGCTGTTTTTT	CASSSGLAGTNTGELFF	TRBJ2-2	-	TRBD2	17	TRBV7-2
TGTGCCAGCAGACCCGGACTAGCGGGAGAAGAGACCCAGTACTTC	CASRPGLAGEETQYF	TRBJ2-5	-	TRBD2	15	TRBV7-9
TGTGCCAGCAGCCTCGGAGGGGCCATGAACACTGAAGCTTTCTTT	CASSLGGAMNTEAFF	TRBJ1-1	-	-	15	TRBV28
TGTGCCAGCAGCTTAGGCCCGGGTAAAAGCTCCTACGAGCAGTACTTC	CASSLGPGKSSYEQYF	TRBJ2-7	once	-	16	TRBV7-9
TGTGCCAGTAGTATTGGGCGGGGGGAGACCCAGTACTTC	CASSIGRGETQYF	TRBJ2-5	-	TRBD2	13	TRBV19
TGTGCCACCAGCGGATTGACAGTGCTGGAGCAGTACTTC	CATSGLTVLEQYF	TRBJ2-7	-	-	13	TRBV15
TGTGCCAGCGCGTGGGCCGGGGAGCTGTTTTTT	CASAWAGELFF	TRBJ2-2	-	-	11	TRBV5-6
TGTGCCAGCAGCTTTTTCCCTGGTGGTGAAGCTTTCTTT	CASSFFPGGEAFF	TRBJ1-1	-	-	13	TRBV11-3
TGTGCCAGCAGCTTTCACCAGGGGGCAAGTCTAGGGACCCAGTACTTC	CASSFHQGASLGTQYF	TRBJ2-5	-	TRBD1	16	TRBV7-2
TGTGCCAGCAGTTCGCCGACAGGGGGTAATTCACCCCTCCACTTT	CASSSPTGGNSPLHF	TRBJ1-6	-	TRBD1	15	TRBV28
TGTGCCAGCAGTAGACTAGCGGGAGGGGTCAATGAGCAGTTCTTC	CASSRLAGGVNEQFF	TRBJ2-1	-	TRBD2	15	TRBV28
TGTGCCATCAGTGAGTCGACCGGACGGAGCAATCAGCCCCAGCATTTT	CAISESTGRSNQPQHF	TRBJ1-5	-	-	16	TRBV10-3
TGTGCCAGCAGCTTGACTAGCGGGAGCTCAGATACGCAGTATTTT	CASSLTSGSSDTQYF	TRBJ2-3	-	TRBD2	15	TRBV6-5
TGTGCCAGCAGCGTAGAGGGGTCAGCCTCTAGCACAGATACGCAGTATTTT	CASSVEGSASSTDTQYF	TRBJ2-3	-	-	17	TRBV9
TGTGCCAGCAGCCCTTTCGGACTAGCGGGTGCCTACGAGCAGTACTTC	CASSPFGLAGAYEQYF	TRBJ2-7	-	TRBD2	16	TRBV3-1/TRBV3-2
TGTGCCAGCAGCCCACTCTTTGGGGGACAGGGCCAAGAGACCCAGTACTTC	CASSPLFGGQGQETQYF	TRBJ2-5	-	TRBD1	17	TRBV14
TGTGCCAGCAGCGTAGTTTACAATGAGCAGTTCTTC	CASSVVYNEQFF	TRBJ2-1	-	-	12	TRBV9
TGTGCCACCAGCAGAGGACAGGGTAGCAATCAGCCCCAGCATTTT	CATSRGQGSNQPQHF	TRBJ1-5	-	TRBD1	15	TRBV15
TGTGCCAGCAGCTTACTAGGTAGAAATGAGCAGTTCTTC	CASSLLGRNEQFF	TRBJ2-1	-	-	13	TRBV7-3
TGCGCCAGCAGCGTCCAGGGTATGAGAGAAAAACTGTTTTTT	CASSVQGMREKLFF	TRBJ1-4	-	-	14	TRBV5-1
TGTGCCAGCAGTCGCCGACTAGCGGGAGGTTGGATTGAGCAGTTCTTC	CASSRRLAGGWIEQFF	TRBJ2-1	-	TRBD2	16	TRBV28